This T cell receptor (beta chain) stems from a study of metastatic and nonmetastatic thyroid tumors. No patient received treatment before thyroid surgery. This clone appeared a few times. Original methodology: Differences in CDR3 between clinicopathological groups were drawn on to build a classifier intended to discriminate distant-metastatic papillary thyroid cancer patients. TCRdb re-processed the PCR reads through MiXCR. None of the V and J calls come from the authors' own analysis; TCRdb made them. The sample lists over 10,000 clones; 24% were seen once. This CDR3 region has 16 residues. With V trimmed by 2 bases and J by 0 bases, 6 bases remained unmatched.

The receptor's source is a male donor with papillary thyroid cancer or a benign thyroid nodule (not recorded which). Some clones in this sample may be carry-over from other donors' samples. The rearrangement uses TRBV12-3 or TRBV12-4 and TRBJ1-2, with TRBD1 identical over 7 bases. The sequencing input was blood. The DNA of the CDR3 is TGTGCCAGCAGTTTAAGCTCCAGGGGGGCTAACTATGGCTACACCTTC. This codes for CASSLSSRGANYGYTF.